The clone carrying this TCR beta chain was found a few times. The entry originates in a study of blood T cells in healthy people across ages. The authors ran a second PCR of roughly 7 to 11 cycles using a sample-barcoded 5' primer and a J-beta primer mix. Each cDNA molecule was tagged by a template-switch adaptor with 12 random nucleotides. TCRdb fed the 5' RACE reads into MiXCR, producing one record per CDR3 protein. The sample lists fewer than 1,200,000 distinct CDR3 sequences; 25% were seen once. Separately, the same data were catalogued under a study of T cells of mothers and their children.

The sample taken for sequencing was blood. This TCR came from a girl aged 2-10 years in good health.

The DNA of the CDR3 is TGCAGTGAGAGAAAGTCTGATAACAATGAGCAGTTCTTC. Its protein product is CSERKSDNNEQFF. The gene calls are TRBV20-1 and TRBJ2-1; D uncertain. V dropped 7 bases and J dropped 5 bases, with 15 bases sitting between them. This CDR3 comprises 13 residues. Per germline, CDR1 DFQATT and CDR2 SNEGSKA (reference sequence).